This is a list of T cell receptor beta chains from one sample in a study of blood T cells in healthy people across ages. Via MiXCR, TCRdb re-called the 5' RACE reads, giving one row per CDR3 protein. This table holds about 780,000 distinct CDR3 sequences, 46% found once. Sequencing input: blood. Every receptor here comes from an elderly man in good health. Both conserved end residues are part of each CDR3. A D gene is named only where the DNA matches it firmly.

v_call	j_call	d_call	cdr3_aa
TRBV19	TRBJ1-3	.	CASSQTEGLGNTIYF
TRBV7-2	TRBJ1-1	.	CASSLRGSGAVGNTEAFF
TRBV25-1	TRBJ2-7	.	CASSEYSGGHYEQYF
TRBV5-1	TRBJ1-5	.	CASSPRGGADQPQHF
TRBV12-3/TRBV12-4	TRBJ2-1	TRBD2	CASSLLVTSGIRNEQFF
TRBV20-1	TRBJ2-2	.	CSASFSGTPNANTGELFF
TRBV27	TRBJ2-7	.	CASSRTPSGYEQYF
TRBV6-6	TRBJ2-1	.	CASSSRGYNEQFF
TRBV29-1	.	TRBD2	CSAQTSGINNEQYF
TRBV20-1	TRBJ2-3	.	CSADTKGLADTQYF
TRBV20-1	TRBJ2-3	.	CSARVAAGNAYTQYF
TRBV4-3	TRBJ2-3	TRBD2	CASSQGIGGSGTDTQYF
TRBV28	TRBJ1-5	.	CASTGGNRPPQHF
TRBV7-2	TRBJ2-1	TRBD2	CASSTPPGGNYNEQFF
TRBV12-3/TRBV12-4	TRBJ1-5	.	CASSLAEQPQHF
TRBV13	TRBJ1-6	.	CASSLGVSLASPLHF
TRBV10-3	TRBJ2-3	.	CAISEKGGLSTDTQYF
TRBV12-3/TRBV12-4	TRBJ2-7	TRBD2	CASSLRTSGAYEQYF
TRBV20-1	TRBJ2-3	.	CSAPRPGTDTQYF
TRBV5-1	TRBJ2-3	TRBD2	CASSLSLAGTTDTQYF
TRBV4-2	TRBJ2-7	TRBD2	CASSQERSVFGLAGAYEQYF
TRBV6-2/TRBV6-3	TRBJ1-2	.	CASGGYYGYTF
TRBV10-3	.	TRBD2	CAISRLAGGHYEQYF
TRBV3-1	.	TRBD2	CASSPIILAGGRGDEQYF
TRBV14	TRBJ1-5	.	CASSAAGQYQPQHF
TRBV5-1	TRBJ2-2	.	CASSFVMGGQNTGELFF
TRBV29-1	TRBJ2-1	TRBD1	CSVHQGAFPFF
TRBV11-3	TRBJ2-7	TRBD2	CASSLGGTSGKYEQYF
TRBV12-3/TRBV12-4	TRBJ2-3	TRBD1	CASSPTGVRTDTEYF
TRBV20-1	TRBJ1-2	.	CSASALGAGYTF
TRBV2	TRBJ2-1	TRBD2	CASSDIGLSGGNNEQFF
TRBV11-3	TRBJ2-1	TRBD2	CASSGGTSGRECEQFF
TRBV12-3/TRBV12-4	TRBJ2-2	TRBD1	CASSLDGTGPGELFF
TRBV12-3/TRBV12-4	TRBJ2-4	TRBD1	CASRPGQGRAKNIQYF
TRBV20-1	TRBJ2-2	TRBD2	CSAMGLAGDLGTGELFF
TRBV7-8	TRBJ2-1	.	CASVATSYNEQFF
TRBV7-2	TRBJ2-5	.	CASSLVGANQETQYF
TRBV10-3	TRBJ2-1	TRBD1	CAMRQGVDTDEQFF